The 12 T cell receptor beta chains presented below share a single source sample, sequenced in a study of T-cell memory formation after mild COVID-19. Via MiXCR, TCRdb re-called the 5' RACE reads, giving one row per CDR3 protein. The sample holds about 310,000 distinct CDR3 sequences, 15% to 20% seen once. The sequenced sample was PBMCs or a T cell subset sorted from them (not recorded which). The receptors were sampled from a man aged 18-30 years who had mild COVID-19 (a few samples of this study predate the infection). Cell type and time point are not known.

This clonotype has a handful of counts. The CDR3 loop is CASSLAPLQGDGYTF. The CDR3 DNA reads as TGCGCCAGCAGCTTGGCGCCCTTACAAGGGGATGGCTACACCTTC. This chain joins TRBV5-1 and TRBJ1-2; weak D call: TRBD1 (5 bases). CDR1 and CDR2 from the germline V gene are SGHRS and YFSETQ. CDR3 size: 15 residues. Trimming removed 0 bases at V and 6 bases at J, with 15 bases between.

The chain carries TRBV5-1 and TRBJ1-4; no clear D gene. The CDR3 is 16 amino acids. The germline gives CDR1 SGHRS, CDR2 YFSETQ. V was pared by 4 bases and J by 0 bases, with 13 bases between. Here the CDR3 DNA reads TGCGCCAGCAGCCCGTCGGGTACTACAACTAATGAAAAACTGTTTTTT. As protein: CASSPSGTTTNEKLFF.

In this sample, this clonotype turned up many times. V and J are TRBV7-8 and TRBJ1-1; TRBD1 matches 7 bases. The germline CDR1 and CDR2 sequences are SGHVS and FQNEAQ. V trimming: 4 bases; J trimming: 3 bases; junction bases outside the gene matches: 2. This CDR3 comprises 13 residues. As DNA, the CDR3 is TGTGCCAGCAGCTCAGACAGGGACACTGAAGCTTTCTTT. Translated, it gives CASSSDRDTEAFF.

A few counts support this clonotype. The chain recombines TRBV20-1 with TRBJ1-4, with 7 bases fitting TRBD1. Germline V gene lookup returns CDR1 DFQATT and CDR2 SNEGSKA (reference sequence). The CDR3 has 15 amino acids. V lost 3 bases to trimming and J lost 8 bases; unmatched junction nucleotides: 12. The DNA for the CDR3 is TGCAGTGCTAGGTTCGGGAACAGGGGAATCGAAAAACTGTTTTTT. The encoded protein is CSARFGNRGIEKLFF.

This clonotype was recorded many times. The genes are TRBV12-3 or TRBV12-4 and TRBJ1-3, with D hard to call. Trimming shortened V by 3 bases and J by 3 bases, and 6 bases separated the two germline ends. This CDR3 contains 13 residues. CDR3 DNA sequence: TGTGCCAGCAGTTTGACACTTGGAAACACCATATATTTT. Translating it yields CASSLTLGNTIYF.

V is TRBV4-1 and J is TRBJ1-1, with unresolved D. V lost 5 bases and J lost 3, with 13 bases in between. This CDR3 is built from 14 residues. The germline gives CDR1 MGHRA, CDR2 YSYEKL. The CDR3: CASSTQQWDTEAFF. The CDR3 region has the DNA TGCGCCAGCAGCACTCAACAATGGGACACTGAAGCTTTCTTT.

The chain joins TRBV12-3 or TRBV12-4 to TRBJ2-3; 7 nucleotides align to TRBD1. The V segment lost 7 bases and the J segment 1 base; nucleotides outside the gene matches: 8. CDR3 length equals 15 residues. CDR3 sequence: CASTLDRVGTDTQYF. For the CDR3, the DNA is TGTGCCAGCACCCTCGACAGGGTTGGCACAGATACGCAGTATTTT.

This sequence joins TRBV4-2 and TRBJ1-6, with 7 bases lining up with TRBD1. Germline V lookup: CDR1 LGHNA, CDR2 YNFKEQ. Trimming cost V 4 bases and J 17 bases; bases outside gene matches: 11. This CDR3 is 13 amino acids long. In DNA form, the CDR3 reads TGTGCCAGCAGCCGCGGCGGGACAGCCTACATCCACTTT. Its translation is CASSRGGTAYIHF.

This clonotype came up a few times. V is TRBV27 and J is TRBJ2-2; D possibly matches TRBD1 or TRBD2 (5 bases each). This CDR3 comprises 17 residues. The V end was cut by 3 bases, the J end by 6 bases, with 20 bases between. Germline loops: CDR1 MNHEY, CDR2 SMNVEV (reference sequence). In DNA form, the CDR3 reads TGTGCCAGCAGTTTTGCATCGGCAGGGAGACCAGCCGGGGAGCTGTTTTTT. It encodes CASSFASAGRPAGELFF.

The chain has TRBV4-3 and TRBJ2-5; 8 nucleotides agree with TRBD2. The CDR3 covers 16 residues. Per germline, CDR1 LGHNA and CDR2 YSLEER. V was pared by 0 bases and J by 4 bases, with 7 bases of the junction left unmatched. The CDR3 region has the DNA TGCGCCAGCAGCCAAGACGGGGGGGAGACACCAGAGACCCAGTACTTC. Translated, it gives CASSQDGGETPETQYF.

V and J are TRBV2 and TRBJ1-2; no clear D gene. The CDR3 is 14 residues long. Looked up from germline, CDR1 is SNHLY and CDR2 is FYNNEI. Trimming left V 6 bases short and J 0 bases short, with 11 bases between. CDR3 coding DNA: TGTGCCAGCAGGCGGGATTCAACTAACTATGGCTACACCTTC. Translated: CASRRDSTNYGYTF.

This clonotype was seen ten or more times. This sequence joins TRBV7-9 and TRBJ2-7, with D tentatively TRBD1 (5 bases). V dropped 3 bases and J dropped 5 bases, with 11 bases sitting between them. Germline V lookup: CDR1 SEHNR, CDR2 FQNEAQ (reference sequence). The CDR3 is 13 amino acids. The CDR3 nucleotides read TGTGCCAGCAGCTTCTGGGGCAGGGACGAGCAGTACTTC. It codes for CASSFWGRDEQYF.